The count of the clone carrying this T cell receptor (beta chain) is one. Its matching antigen is unknown. CD45RO/CCR7/CD25/CD127/CD95/CD27 separated CD4+ naive, central memory, regulatory and stem cell-like memory cells by sorting. Each sorted fraction was over 95% pure. The entry originates in a study of beta chain features in type 1 diabetes. Study information: Across all samples, around 98 million sorted cells were examined.

Overall study results and limits: Researchers cautioned that cDNA sequencing could over-represent cells with high TCR expression.

The CDR3 runs to 14 residues. V dropped 0 bases and J dropped 7 bases, with 12 bases sitting between them. Germline CDR1 and CDR2: MNHEY and SMNVEV (reference sequence). The investigators reverse transcribed all of the isolated RNA, so they sequenced expressed TCRB transcripts. Sequencing used immunoSEQ multiplex PCR; TCRdb keeps in-frame clones, though not all of them. The repertoire includes 300,000 to 450,000 clones, around a fifth of them detected once, and approximately 0.041% sits in the top ten. The chain links TRBV27 to TRBJ1-1, with D unclear. This receptor was taken from a young woman in good health. Input material: naive CD4+ T cells from blood. The CDR3: CASSLSYGSGEAFF. CDR3 in DNA: TGTGCCAGCAGTTTATCCTACGGTTCCGGTGAAGCTTTCTTT.